The T cell receptor (beta chain) under discussion was sequenced for a study of lymphopenia after photon versus proton radiotherapy (dated by TCRdb to between 2018 and 2021). For context, the study as a whole: The study compared the immunological effects of photon versus proton radiation therapy in patients with gastrointestinal tumors who developed high-grade lymphopenia. The study was designed to characterize how the impact on the immune system differs between the two radiation modalities. A cohort of approximately 20 patients with gastrointestinal tumors who received either photon or proton therapy and subsequently developed lymphopenia was included. The investigation overall reported the following: Relative stability during treatment was observed in proton-treated patients, whereas loss of naive T cells and TCR diversity and gain of effector/memory populations were observed in photon-treated patients. The survival association was examined only in patients who died, and the authors described better survival with proton therapy as a possibility, not as a demonstrated result. Across the cohort, a larger post-nadir drop in TCR diversity was inversely correlated with overall survival time among patients who died. After the lymphocyte count nadir, oligoclonal expansion, especially of CD8+ Temra cells, was observed in photon-treated repertoires, and the drop in diversity was driven by this expansion.

Comment on this clone: Its recognized antigen is unknown. Qualities for individual bases were not recorded, and no much larger clone is one base off.

Library preparation was by the immunoSEQ multiplex PCR assay. T cell repertoires were profiled with deep sequencing of rearranged TCR beta loci together with multiparametric flow cytometry. TCRdb took over this immuneACCESS table, retaining in-frame rearrangements with V and J assigned. Such tables are incomplete; in checked studies, under half of the missing clones stem from an unresolved V gene, and the remainder is unexplained. Here the sample has 45,000 to 65,000 clones; about 86% occur a single time. 29% of the sample comes from the top ten. Sequences were derived from peripheral blood, sampled from a patient treated with photon-based radiotherapy. The TCR was taken from a man aged 45 to 65 with gastric cancer.

The bases are TGTGCCAGCAGTTTAAACCGGGACACCAACACCGGGGAGCTGTTTTTT. Translated, it reads CASSLNRDTNTGELFF. The sequence joins TRBV27 to TRBJ2-2; a tentative D match to TRBD1 spans 6 bases. Via the germline V gene (reference sequence), CDR1 is MNHEY and CDR2 SMNVEV. Spanning cysteine to phenylalanine, the CDR3 consists of 16 amino acids. Left in the record is the CDR3 DNA by itself, 48 bases read in frame from the first base. V sheds 2 bases and J sheds 2 bases, leaving 12 bases between their ends.